This TCR beta chain originates from a study of blood T cell repertoires in COVID-19. At the level of the study: Both acute and convalescent COVID-19 samples were obtained from the United States, Italy and Spain. T cells, B-cell-depleted T cells, or PBMCs supplied cDNA or gDNA.

Between the trimmed V and J ends, which lost 5 bases and 1 base, there was a span of 14 bases. From germline, CDR1 is SEHNR and CDR2 FQNEAQ (reference sequence). The CDR3 is made up of 15 amino acids. Authors' analysis steps: Amplified reference gene primers provided the basis for estimating nucleated cell counts. Profiling relied on immunoSEQ multiplex PCR, and the TCRdb table lists in-frame clones only, not all of them. The V and J calls and clone size are taken from that table; D and trimming were inferred from the DNA. The sample includes 180,000 or so clones, 86% of them seen just once. The receptor was derived from a woman older than 75 in a cohort sampled during active or convalescent COVID-19. What was sequenced was peripheral blood. The chain combines TRBV7-9 with TRBJ2-5, with D perhaps TRBD1 or TRBD2 (5 bases each). CDR3 coding DNA: TGTGCCAGCAGCAGGGGCAGTGGAGGCCAAGAGACCCAGTACTTC. Its translation: CASSRGSGGQETQYF.